The T cell receptor (beta chain) described here comes from a study of control samples from healthy donors and cancer patients. Repertoires were generated with immunoSEQ multiplex PCR, while TCRdb's copy carries only in-frame clones and drops some. This repertoire shows tens of thousands of clones, less than 90% found once; its top ten account for over 13%. In germline, CDR1 is SGHNT, CDR2 YYREEE (reference sequence). Trimming took off 1 base at V and 5 bases at J, with 18 bases between the two ends. The CDR3 has 17 amino acids. The origin of this receptor is a woman in her 70s in good health. The chain recombines TRBV5-4 with TRBJ2-2; a possible D gene is TRBD1 (5 bases). Sequencing was carried out using blood. CDR3 residues: CASSLRTGVDRTGELFF. As DNA, the CDR3 is TGTGCCAGCAGCTTGAGAACAGGAGTTGATAGGACCGGGGAGCTGTTTTTT.